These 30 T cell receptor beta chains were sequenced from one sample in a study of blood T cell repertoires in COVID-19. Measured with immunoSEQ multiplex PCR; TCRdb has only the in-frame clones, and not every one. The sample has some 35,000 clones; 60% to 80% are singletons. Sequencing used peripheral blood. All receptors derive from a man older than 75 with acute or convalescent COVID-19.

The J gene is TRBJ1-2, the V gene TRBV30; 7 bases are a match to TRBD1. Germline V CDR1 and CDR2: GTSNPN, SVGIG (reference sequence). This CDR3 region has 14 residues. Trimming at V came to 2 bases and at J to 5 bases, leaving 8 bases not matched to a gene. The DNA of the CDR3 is TGTGCCTGGAGTAATACAGGGGATGGGTATGGCTACACCTTC. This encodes CAWSNTGDGYGYTF.

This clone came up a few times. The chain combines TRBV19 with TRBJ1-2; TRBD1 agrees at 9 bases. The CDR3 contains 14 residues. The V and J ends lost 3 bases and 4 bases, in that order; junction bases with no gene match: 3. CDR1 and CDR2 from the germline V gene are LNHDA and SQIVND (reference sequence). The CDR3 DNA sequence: TGTGCCAGTAGTATCACAGGGGGCCCCTATGGCTACACCTTC. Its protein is CASSITGGPYGYTF.

In nucleotides, the CDR3 is TGTGCCAGCAGCTTAGAAGGGACTAGCGCCCAGTACTTC. It translates to CASSLEGTSAQYF. This chain joins TRBV7-3 and TRBJ2-5; 10 bases align to TRBD2. The CDR3 is 13 amino acids. The V gene end was trimmed by 2 bases and the J gene end by 9 bases; junction bases not matched to a gene: 3. The germline V gene encodes CDR1 SGHTA and CDR2 FQGTGA. The full variable domain, its missing parts supplied by reference TRBV7-3 and TRBJ2-5, is GAGVSQTPSNKVTEKGKYVELRCDPISGHTALYWYRQSLGQGPEFLIYFQGTGAADDSGLPNDRFFAVRPEGSVSTLKIQRTERGDSAVYLCASSLEGTSAQYFGPGTRLLVL.

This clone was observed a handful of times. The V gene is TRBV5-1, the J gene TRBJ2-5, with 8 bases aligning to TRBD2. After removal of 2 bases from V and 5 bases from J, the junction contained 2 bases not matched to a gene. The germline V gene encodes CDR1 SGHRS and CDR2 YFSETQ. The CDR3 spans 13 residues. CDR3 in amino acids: CASSFSGVETQYF. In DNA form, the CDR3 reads TGCGCCAGCAGCTTTAGCGGGGTGGAGACCCAGTACTTC.

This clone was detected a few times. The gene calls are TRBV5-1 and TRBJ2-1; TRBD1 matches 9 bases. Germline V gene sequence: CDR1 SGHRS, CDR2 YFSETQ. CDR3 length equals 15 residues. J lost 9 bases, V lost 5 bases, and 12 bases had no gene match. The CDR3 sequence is CASRAGTGSSVEQFF. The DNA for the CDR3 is TGCGCCAGCAGAGCCGGGACAGGGAGTTCAGTTGAGCAGTTCTTC.

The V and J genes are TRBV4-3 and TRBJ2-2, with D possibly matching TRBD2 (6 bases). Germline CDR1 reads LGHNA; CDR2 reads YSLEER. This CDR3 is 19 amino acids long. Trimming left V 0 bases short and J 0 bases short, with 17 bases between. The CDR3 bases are TGCGCCAGCAGCCAAGAGTCCTCAAGCGGGCCAACGAACACCGGGGAGCTGTTTTTT. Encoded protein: CASSQESSSGPTNTGELFF.

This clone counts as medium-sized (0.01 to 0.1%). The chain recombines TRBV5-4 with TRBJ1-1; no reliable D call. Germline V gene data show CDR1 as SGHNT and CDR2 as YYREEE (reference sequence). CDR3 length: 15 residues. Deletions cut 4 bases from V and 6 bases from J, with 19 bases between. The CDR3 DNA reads TGTGCCAGCAGCCTATCCAGCAGCAGCGGAGCTGAAGCTTTCTTT. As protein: CASSLSSSSGAEAFF. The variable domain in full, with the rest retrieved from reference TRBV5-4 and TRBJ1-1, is ETGVTQSPTHLIKTRGQQVTLRCSSQSGHNTVSWYQQALGQGPQFIFQYYREEENGRGNFPPRFSGLQFPNYSSELNVNALELDDSALYLCASSLSSSSGAEAFFGQGTRLTVV.

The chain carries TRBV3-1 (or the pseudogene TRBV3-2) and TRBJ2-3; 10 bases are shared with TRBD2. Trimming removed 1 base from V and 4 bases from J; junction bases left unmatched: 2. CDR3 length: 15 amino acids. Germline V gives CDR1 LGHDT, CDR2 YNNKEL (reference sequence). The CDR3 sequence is CASSQGLAGADTQYF. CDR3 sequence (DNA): TGTGCCAGCAGCCAAGGCCTAGCGGGGGCAGATACGCAGTATTTT.

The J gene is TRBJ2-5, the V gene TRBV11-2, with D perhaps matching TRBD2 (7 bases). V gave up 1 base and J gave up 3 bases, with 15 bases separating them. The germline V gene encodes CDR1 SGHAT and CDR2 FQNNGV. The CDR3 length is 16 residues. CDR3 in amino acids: CASSLVGGGKEETQYF. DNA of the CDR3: TGTGCCAGCAGCTTAGTAGGGGGGGGAAAAGAAGAGACCCAGTACTTC.

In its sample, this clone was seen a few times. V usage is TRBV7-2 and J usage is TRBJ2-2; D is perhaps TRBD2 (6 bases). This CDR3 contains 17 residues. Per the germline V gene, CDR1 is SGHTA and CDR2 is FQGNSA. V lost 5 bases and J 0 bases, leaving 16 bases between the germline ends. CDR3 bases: TGTGCCAGCAGCCGGCGGGGTCGAGCGGCGAACACCGGGGAGCTGTTTTTT. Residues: CASSRRGRAANTGELFF.

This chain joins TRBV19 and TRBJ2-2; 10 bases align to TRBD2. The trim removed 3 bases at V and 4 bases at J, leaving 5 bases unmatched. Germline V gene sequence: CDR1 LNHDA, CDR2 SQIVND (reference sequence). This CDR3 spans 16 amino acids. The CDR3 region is CASSMASGGFTGELFF. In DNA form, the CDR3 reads TGTGCCAGTAGTATGGCTAGCGGGGGATTCACCGGGGAGCTGTTTTTT.

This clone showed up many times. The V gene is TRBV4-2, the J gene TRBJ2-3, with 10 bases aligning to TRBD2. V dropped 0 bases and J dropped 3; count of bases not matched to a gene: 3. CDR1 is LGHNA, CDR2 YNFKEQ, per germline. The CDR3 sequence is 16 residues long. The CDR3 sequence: CASSQERAGGTDTQYF. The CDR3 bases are TGTGCCAGCAGCCAAGAAAGAGCGGGGGGGACAGATACGCAGTATTTT.

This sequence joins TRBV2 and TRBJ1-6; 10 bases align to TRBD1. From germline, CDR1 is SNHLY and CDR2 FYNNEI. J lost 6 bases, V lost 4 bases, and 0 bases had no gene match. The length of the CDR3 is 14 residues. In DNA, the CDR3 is TGTGCCAGCAGTGGACAGGGGGCTAATTCACCCCTCCACTTT. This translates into CASSGQGANSPLHF.

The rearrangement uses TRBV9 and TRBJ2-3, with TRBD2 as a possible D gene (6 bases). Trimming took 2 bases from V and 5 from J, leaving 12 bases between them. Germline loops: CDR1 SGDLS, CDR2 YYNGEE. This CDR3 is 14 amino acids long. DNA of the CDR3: TGTGCCAGCAGCGTTGACGGGAGCTTAGATACGCAGTATTTT. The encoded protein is CASSVDGSLDTQYF. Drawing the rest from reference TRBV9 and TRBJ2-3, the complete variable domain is DSGVTQTPKHLITATGQRVTLRCSPRSGDLSVYWYQQSLDQGLQFLIQYYNGEERAKGNILERFSAQQFPDLHSELNLSSLELGDSALYFCASSVDGSLDTQYFGPGTRLTVL.

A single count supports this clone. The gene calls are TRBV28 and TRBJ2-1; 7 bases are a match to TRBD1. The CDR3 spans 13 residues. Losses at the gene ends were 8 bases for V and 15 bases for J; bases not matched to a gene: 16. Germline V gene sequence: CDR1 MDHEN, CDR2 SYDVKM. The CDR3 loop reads CASGSGTDHLRFF. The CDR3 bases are TGTGCCAGCGGCTCGGGGACAGATCATTTACGGTTCTTC.

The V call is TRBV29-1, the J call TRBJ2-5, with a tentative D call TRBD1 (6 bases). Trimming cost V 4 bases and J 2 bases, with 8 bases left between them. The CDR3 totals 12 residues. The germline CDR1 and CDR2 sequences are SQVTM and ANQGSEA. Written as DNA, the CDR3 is TGCAGCGTTGGACAGGCACAAGAGACCCAGTACTTC. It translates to CSVGQAQETQYF.

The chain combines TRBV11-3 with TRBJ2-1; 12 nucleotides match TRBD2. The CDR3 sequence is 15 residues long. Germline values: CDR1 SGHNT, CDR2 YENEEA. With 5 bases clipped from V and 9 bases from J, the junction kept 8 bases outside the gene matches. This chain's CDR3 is CASSKRTSGEGEQFF. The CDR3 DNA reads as TGTGCCAGCAGCAAGAGGACTAGCGGGGAGGGTGAGCAGTTCTTC. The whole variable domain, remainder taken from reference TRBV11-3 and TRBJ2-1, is EAGVVQSPRYKIIEKKQPVAFWCNPISGHNTLYWYLQNLGQGPELLIRYENEEAVDDSQLPKDRFSAERLKGVDSTLKIQPAELGDSAVYLCASSKRTSGEGEQFFGPGTRLTVL.

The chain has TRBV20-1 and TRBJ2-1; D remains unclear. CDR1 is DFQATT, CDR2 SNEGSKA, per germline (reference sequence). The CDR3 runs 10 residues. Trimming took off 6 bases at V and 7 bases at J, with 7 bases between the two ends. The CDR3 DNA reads TGCAGTGCCCTGAGTAATGAGCAGTTCTTC. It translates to CSALSNEQFF.

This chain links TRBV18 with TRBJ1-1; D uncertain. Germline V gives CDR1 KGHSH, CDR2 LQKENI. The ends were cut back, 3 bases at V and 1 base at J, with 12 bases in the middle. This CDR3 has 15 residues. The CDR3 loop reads CASSPLPGQNTEAFF. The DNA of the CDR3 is TGTGCCAGCTCACCTCTCCCGGGTCAGAACACTGAAGCTTTCTTT.

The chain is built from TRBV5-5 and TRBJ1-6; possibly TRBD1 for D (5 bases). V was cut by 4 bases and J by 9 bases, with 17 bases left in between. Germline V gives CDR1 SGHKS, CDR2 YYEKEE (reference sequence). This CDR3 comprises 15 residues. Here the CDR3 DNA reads TGTGCCAGCAGCGCCGAGGTCGGGAGGGGTTCACCCCTCCACTTT. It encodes CASSAEVGRGSPLHF.

In DNA form, the CDR3 reads TGCGCCAGCAGCTTCGGACAGGGGGCCTCCCAGCGCGAGCAGTACTTC. This encodes CASSFGQGASQREQYF. The chain combines TRBV5-1 with TRBJ2-7; 11 bases fit TRBD1. The length of the CDR3 is 16 residues. CDR1 and CDR2 (germline): SGHRS, YFSETQ. Trimming removed 2 bases from V and 6 bases from J; junction bases left unmatched: 10.

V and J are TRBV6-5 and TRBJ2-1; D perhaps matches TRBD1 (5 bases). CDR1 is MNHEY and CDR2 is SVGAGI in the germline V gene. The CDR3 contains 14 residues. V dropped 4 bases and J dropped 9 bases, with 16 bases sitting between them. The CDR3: CASSWGGGSAEQFF. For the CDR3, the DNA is TGTGCCAGCAGTTGGGGCGGTGGCTCCGCTGAGCAGTTCTTC.

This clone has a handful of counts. The CDR3 nucleotides read TGTGCCAGCAGTTTATCAGGGGGCTTATACGAGCAGTACTTC. Its protein product is CASSLSGGLYEQYF. This chain connects TRBV27 to TRBJ2-7; 7 bases are shared with TRBD1. The germline CDR1 and CDR2 sequences are MNHEY and SMNVEV (reference sequence). V was pared by 0 bases and J by 4 bases, with 3 bases of the junction left unmatched. This CDR3 has 14 residues.

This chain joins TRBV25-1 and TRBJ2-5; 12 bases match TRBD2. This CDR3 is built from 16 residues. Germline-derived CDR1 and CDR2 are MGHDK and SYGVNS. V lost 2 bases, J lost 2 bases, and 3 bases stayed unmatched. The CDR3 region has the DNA TGTGCCAGCAGTGAAGGTCTAGCGGGAGGGCAAGAGACCCAGTACTTC. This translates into CASSEGLAGGQETQYF. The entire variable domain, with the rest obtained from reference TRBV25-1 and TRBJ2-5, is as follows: EADIYQTPRYLVIGTGKKITLECSQTMGHDKMYWYQQDPGMELHLIHYSYGVNSTEKGDLSSESTVSRIRTEHFPLTLESARPSHTSQYLCASSEGLAGGQETQYFGPGTRLLVL.

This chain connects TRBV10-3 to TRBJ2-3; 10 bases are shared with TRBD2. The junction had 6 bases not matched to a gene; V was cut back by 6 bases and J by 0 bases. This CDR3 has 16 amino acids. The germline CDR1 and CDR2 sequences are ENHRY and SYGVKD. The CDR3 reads CAISEGLAASTDTQYF. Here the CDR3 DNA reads TGTGCCATCAGCGAAGGACTAGCGGCTAGCACAGATACGCAGTATTTT.

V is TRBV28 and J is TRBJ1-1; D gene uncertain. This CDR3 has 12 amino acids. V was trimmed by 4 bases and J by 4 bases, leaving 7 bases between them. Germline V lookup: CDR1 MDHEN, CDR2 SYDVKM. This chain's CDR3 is CASSYRSTEAFF. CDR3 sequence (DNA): TGTGCCAGCAGTTACAGATCCACTGAAGCTTTCTTT.

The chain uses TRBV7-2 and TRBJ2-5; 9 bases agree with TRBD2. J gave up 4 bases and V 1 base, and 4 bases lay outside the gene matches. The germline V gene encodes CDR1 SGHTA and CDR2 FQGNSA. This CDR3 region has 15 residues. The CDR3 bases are TGTGCCAGCAGCTTAGGCGGGGGGGCCGGAGAGACCCAGTACTTC. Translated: CASSLGGGAGETQYF. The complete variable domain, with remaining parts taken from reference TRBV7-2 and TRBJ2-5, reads GAGVSQSPSNKVTEKGKDVELRCDPISGHTALYWYRQSLGQGLEFLIYFQGNSAPDKSGLPSDRFSAERTGGSVSTLTIQRTQQEDSAVYLCASSLGGGAGETQYFGPGTRLLVL.

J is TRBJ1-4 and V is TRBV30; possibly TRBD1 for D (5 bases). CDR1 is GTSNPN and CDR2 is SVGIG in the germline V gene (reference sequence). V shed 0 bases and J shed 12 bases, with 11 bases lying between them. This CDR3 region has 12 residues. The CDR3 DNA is TGTGCCTGGAGTGTACGACCGGGGGAACTGTTTTTT. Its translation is CAWSVRPGELFF.

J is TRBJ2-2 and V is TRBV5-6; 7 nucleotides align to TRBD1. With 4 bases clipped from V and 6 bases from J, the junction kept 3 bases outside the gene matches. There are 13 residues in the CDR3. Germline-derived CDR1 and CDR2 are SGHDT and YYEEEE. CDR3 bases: TGTGCCAGCAGCGGAACAGGGGCCGGGGAGCTGTTTTTT. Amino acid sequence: CASSGTGAGELFF.

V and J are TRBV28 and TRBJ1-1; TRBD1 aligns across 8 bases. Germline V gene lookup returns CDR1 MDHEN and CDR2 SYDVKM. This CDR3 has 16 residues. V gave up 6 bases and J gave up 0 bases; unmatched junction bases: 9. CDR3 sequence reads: CASSWDRLRMNTEAFF. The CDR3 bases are TGTGCCAGCAGCTGGGACAGGTTGCGGATGAACACTGAAGCTTTCTTT.